This T cell receptor beta chain was identified during a study of technical replicates of blood from a handful of donors. The CDR3 runs 12 residues. The germline CDR1 and CDR2 sequences are SGHTA and FQGNSA. Trimming took 3 bases from V and 7 from J, leaving 9 bases between them. Repertoires were generated with immunoSEQ multiplex PCR, while TCRdb's copy carries only in-frame clones and drops some. The repertoire consists of some 77,000 clones, with 85% to 95% occurring once and the leading ten covering approximately 0.35%. The sequence derives from a human donor in good health. V gene TRBV7-2 combines with J gene TRBJ1-2, with a weak D call TRBD1 (6 bases). Source material: T cells isolated from PBMCs. This chain's CDR3 is CASSFDRSGYTF. CDR3 nucleotides: TGTGCCAGCAGCTTCGACAGGAGTGGCTACACCTTC.